This TCR beta chain was captured by sequencing in a study of CXCR3-negative and CXCR3-positive naive CD8 T cells. On the study more broadly: Sequencing yielded roughly 130 million TRB reads, roughly 1.5 +/- 0.3 million per library. Study-wide results and caveats: Each naive subset displayed comparably high diversity, whereas memory CD8+ cells displayed much lower diversity. The study found more hydrophobic TRB CDR3s in CXCR3-positive naive cells than in CXCR3-negative naive cells. Upon cryopreservation, CXCR3 expression partially decreased, and most assays used fresh PBMCs.

The TRB libraries of cDNA were built by UMI-labeled 5' RACE. From the 5' RACE reads, TCRdb lists one entry per CDR3 protein and no DNA. The specimen's table records around 5,400 distinct CDR3 sequences. The germline V gene has CDR1 SQVTM and CDR2 ANQGSEA. CDR3 size: 13 residues. A word on this clonotype: Its antigen is not known.

CD45RO-CCR7+CD27+CD95- expression identified naive CD8+ T cells. The sequence came from a human donor in good health. Some clones in this sample may be carry-over from other donors' samples. The genes are TRBV29-1 and TRBJ1-1; TCRdb's D gene call, TRBD1, goes unchecked for lack of DNA. Sequences were obtained from naive CXCR3+ CD8+ T cells from blood. Specified subset: CD45RO-CCR7+CD27+CD95- naive CD8+ T cells expressing CXCR3 (TNR3+). CDR3 protein: CSASPGGNTEAFF. The whole variable domain, remainder taken from reference TRBV29-1 and TRBJ1-1, is SAVISQKPSRDICQRGTSLTIQCQVDSQVTMMFWYRQQPGQSLTLIATANQGSEATYESGFVIDKFPISRPNLTFSTLTVSNMSPEDSSIYLCSASPGGNTEAFFGQGTRLTVV.